This T cell receptor (beta chain) derives from a study of blood T cell repertoires in COVID-19 (TCRdb year 2020). Concerning the study at large: Collaborator samples came from the United States, Italy and Spain and covered acute and convalescent phases of COVID-19. The dataset comprised deeply sampled blood TCRbeta repertoires from subjects exposed to, actively infected with, or recovered from COVID-19. The material from the prospective study consisted of cDNA or gDNA derived from T cells, B-cell-depleted T cells, or PBMCs. The repertoires were released in a freely available public database meant as a resource for research on the immune response to SARS-CoV-2. Samples were obtained from the ongoing ImmuneRACE study (first 160 participants) and from about 1,300 subjects provided by 6 global collaborators. A de-identified subject ID, COVID-19 status, age in years and sex were almost always included in the sample metadata. Where HLA class I and class II types were available, the types were taken from metadata supplied by the sample provider, not from assay-based typing.

A remark on this clone: This receptor's antigen is unknown. Base qualities are missing; no much larger clone stands one base away.

TCRbeta CDR3 regions were amplified from genomic DNA by means of the immunoSEQ Assay, a bias-controlled multiplex PCR. For the original study's pipeline: The number of nucleated cells in each sample was estimated by amplification of reference gene primers within the assay. To quantify the absolute abundance of each unique TCRbeta CDR3 rearrangement, sequence reads were collapsed and filtered. Productive Simpson clonality was computed per sample as the square root of Simpson's diversity index over productive rearrangements. TCRdb stores this immuneACCESS table with in-frame sequences only. Part of the clones is absent; in the studies checked, under half of the shortfall reflects unresolved V genes, and no reason is known for the rest. From that table come the V and J calls and clone size; the DNA was used to work out D and trimming. The sample table shows approximately 110,000 clones, and approximately 86% are seen once. In total, the top ten clones hold roughly 4% of the sample.

V is pruned by 4 bases and J by 7 bases, leaving 15 bases of the junction without a gene match. The germline V gene encodes CDR1 SGHNT and CDR2 YYREEE (reference sequence). The CDR3 spans 17 residues, from the cysteine through the phenylalanine. Only the CDR3 DNA stays, 51 bases, in frame from base 1. Whole blood was collected in K2EDTA tubes by collaborating institutions according to the institutions' own protocols. For TCRbeta analysis, collaborator samples were shipped as frozen whole blood, as isolated PBMCs, or as DNA extracted from either sample type. Overall results and qualifications from the work: The amount of clinical and demographic metadata varied by source and participant and was provided uncurated.

The sample was peripheral blood. The source is a man in his forties or fifties with acute or convalescent COVID-19. The chain is assembled from TRBV5-4 and TRBJ2-1, and 9 junctional nucleotides match TRBD1. Read as DNA, the sequence is TGTGCCAGCAGCCGGAGTGACGAACCGGGACAGGGAAATGAGCAGTTCTTC. This translates into CASSRSDEPGQGNEQFF.